The 26 T cell receptor beta chains listed next were all sequenced from one sample in a study of blood T cell repertoires in COVID-19. This table comes from immunoSEQ multiplex PCR, and its TCRdb copy is limited to in-frame clones, with some not included. The sample shows under 350,000 clones, approximately 85% of them seen only once. The sample taken for sequencing was peripheral blood. The receptors originated from a human donor in a cohort sampled during active COVID-19.

The chain employs TRBV28 and TRBJ2-2, with TRBD2 as a possible D gene (6 bases). Germline V gene sequence: CDR1 MDHEN, CDR2 SYDVKM. Trimming took 4 bases from V and 2 from J, leaving 8 bases between them. The CDR3 is made up of 14 amino acids. DNA of the CDR3: TGTGCCAGCAGTTCGGGACTCAACACCGGGGAGCTGTTTTTT. Its translation is CASSSGLNTGELFF.

The J gene is TRBJ1-4, the V gene TRBV29-1, with TRBD1 matching 11 bases. There are 16 residues in the CDR3. V lost 0 bases and J lost 7; bases outside the gene matches: 7. Germline V gene lookup returns CDR1 SQVTM and CDR2 ANQGSEA. CDR3 nucleotides: TGCAGCGTTGAAGATCTGGGGGACAGGGGGACTGAAAAACTGTTTTTT. This gives the protein CSVEDLGDRGTEKLFF. The full variable domain, with the rest looked up from reference TRBV29-1 and TRBJ1-4, is SAVISQKPSRDICQRGTSLTIQCQVDSQVTMMFWYRQQPGQSLTLIATANQGSEATYESGFVIDKFPISRPNLTFSTLTVSNMSPEDSSIYLCSVEDLGDRGTEKLFFGSGTQLSVL.

The rearrangement links TRBV19 to TRBJ2-1, with 7 bases lining up with TRBD2. J was trimmed by 4 bases and V by 3 bases; bases with no gene match: 9. The V gene's germline CDR1 is LNHDA and CDR2 SQIVND (reference sequence). The length of the CDR3 is 16 residues. The DNA for the CDR3 is TGTGCCAGTAGTATCGCCGCGGCTAGCGGATACAATGAGCAGTTCTTC. This translates into CASSIAAASGYNEQFF.

This chain joins TRBV27 and TRBJ1-1; a weak D match, TRBD1 (5 bases). CDR3 length: 14 residues. Per germline, CDR1 MNHEY and CDR2 SMNVEV (reference sequence). V was cut by 6 bases and J by 3 bases, with 14 bases left in between. CDR3 sequence reads: CASRIDRGHTEAFF. CDR3 in DNA: TGTGCCAGCAGAATCGACAGAGGACACACTGAAGCTTTCTTT.

The chain uses TRBV7-9 and TRBJ1-2; TRBD1 might be the D (5 bases). The V gene's germline CDR1 is SEHNR and CDR2 FQNEAQ (reference sequence). V lost 2 bases and J 0 bases, leaving 13 bases between the germline ends. The CDR3 is made up of 16 amino acids. The CDR3 coding sequence is TGTGCCAGCAGCTTAAAGACAGAGGCGTCTAACTATGGCTACACCTTC. Translated: CASSLKTEASNYGYTF.

The genes are TRBV6-5 and TRBJ1-4; TRBD1 matches at 9 bases. Germline values: CDR1 MNHEY, CDR2 SVGAGI. The CDR3 covers 14 residues. After removal of 9 bases from V and 2 bases from J, the junction contained 4 bases not matched to a gene. The CDR3 loop reads CASRTGATNEKLFF. The CDR3 nucleotides read TGTGCCAGTAGGACAGGGGCTACTAATGAAAAACTGTTTTTT.

CDR3 nucleotides: TGTGCCAGCTCACCACCGTCAAGGGGTGGAACTGAAGCTTTCTTT. Translation: CASSPPSRGGTEAFF. V and J are TRBV18 and TRBJ1-1, with D perhaps matching TRBD1 (5 bases). CDR1 is KGHSH and CDR2 is LQKENI in the germline V gene. The CDR3 loop spans 15 amino acids. The germline V and J ends were trimmed by 0 bases and 5 bases, with 13 bases remaining between them.

J is TRBJ2-3 and V is TRBV27; perhaps TRBD2 as D (6 bases). The germline V gene has CDR1 MNHEY and CDR2 SMNVEV (reference sequence). V shed 2 bases and J shed 1 base, with 10 bases lying between them. The CDR3 runs 15 residues. CDR3 in amino acids: CASSLIPGGTDTQYF. The CDR3 nucleotides read TGTGCCAGCAGTTTAATCCCGGGGGGCACAGATACGCAGTATTTT.

This chain joins TRBV7-3 and TRBJ2-1; TRBD1 matches at 7 bases. Germline loops: CDR1 SGHTA, CDR2 FQGTGA. The CDR3 consists of 15 residues. J was trimmed by 5 bases and V by 2 bases; bases with no gene match: 6. In DNA form, the CDR3 reads TGTGCCAGCAGCTTATGGGGACAGCAGAACAATGAGCAGTTCTTC. Translated: CASSLWGQQNNEQFF.

The chain couples TRBV7-6 to TRBJ1-1; unclear D gene. CDR3 length: 18 amino acids. Germline V gives CDR1 SGHVS, CDR2 FNYEAQ. Trimming pared 2 bases from V and 0 bases from J, leaving 19 bases between. The CDR3 is CASSLHSVTHLLNTEAFF. Here the CDR3 DNA reads TGTGCCAGCAGCTTACATTCCGTGACACATCTTCTGAACACTGAAGCTTTCTTT.

This chain connects TRBV20-1 to TRBJ1-1, with D maybe TRBD1 (6 bases). Germline V gene sequence: CDR1 DFQATT, CDR2 SNEGSKA (reference sequence). The CDR3 is made up of 11 amino acids. The CDR3 nucleotides read TGCAGGATTAGCAGGGGCACTGAAGCTTTCTTT. This encodes CRISRGTEAFF.

The chain couples TRBV18 to TRBJ1-6; D gene uncertain. CDR1 is KGHSH and CDR2 is LQKENI in the germline V gene. The CDR3 totals 13 residues. V lost 6 bases, J lost 8 bases, and 11 bases lay in between. The CDR3 is CASSQARDSPLHF. The CDR3 DNA follows: TGTGCCAGCTCCCAGGCGAGGGATTCACCCCTCCACTTT.

This sequence joins TRBV10-3 and TRBJ1-4; 9 bases line up with TRBD1. Germline values: CDR1 ENHRY, CDR2 SYGVKD. CDR3 length: 15 amino acids. Germline trimming cut 2 bases from V and 6 bases from J; bases unmatched to any gene: 4. The DNA of the CDR3 is TGTGCCATCAGTGAGACAGGGGGCAAGGATGAAAAACTGTTTTTT. This encodes CAISETGGKDEKLFF.

This chain links TRBV7-9 with TRBJ2-3, with 10 bases fitting TRBD1. The CDR3 spans 17 residues. Germline CDR1 and CDR2: SEHNR and FQNEAQ (reference sequence). Trimming removed 5 bases from V and 1 base from J; junction bases left unmatched: 9. The CDR3 loop reads CASSRSAGTGGTDTQYF. Here the CDR3 DNA reads TGTGCCAGCAGCCGATCCGCCGGGACAGGGGGCACAGATACGCAGTATTTT.

This clone was seen only a few times. This sequence joins TRBV2 and TRBJ1-5; D may be TRBD1 (6 bases). CDR3 length: 14 residues. V was clipped by 4 bases and J by 3 bases, with 10 bases between them. Germline V gene data show CDR1 as SNHLY and CDR2 as FYNNEI. CDR3 in amino acids: CASSGTAYNQPQHF. The CDR3 bases are TGTGCCAGCAGTGGGACAGCCTACAATCAGCCCCAGCATTTT. Full variable domain (remainder filled in from reference TRBV2 and TRBJ1-5): EPEVTQTPSHQVTQMGQEVILRCVPISNHLYFYWYRQILGQKVEFLVSFYNNEISEKSEIFDDQFSVERPDGSNFTLKIRSTKLEDSAMYFCASSGTAYNQPQHFGDGTRLSIL.

The chain combines TRBV12-3 or TRBV12-4 with TRBJ1-4; perhaps TRBD1 as D (5 bases). This CDR3 has 12 amino acids. V shed 6 bases and J shed 8 bases, with 10 bases lying between them. CDR3 region: CASRGVREKLFF. In DNA, the CDR3 is TGTGCCAGCAGAGGGGTTAGGGAAAAACTGTTTTTT.

J is TRBJ2-1 and V is TRBV18; the match to TRBD2 covers 8 bases. V shed 3 bases, J shed 4 bases, and the junction held 2 bases outside the gene matches. The germline gives CDR1 KGHSH, CDR2 LQKENI. The CDR3 has 14 amino acids. CDR3 nucleotides: TGTGCCAGCTCACCGGGACTAGAGTACAATGAGCAGTTCTTC. Translating it yields CASSPGLEYNEQFF.

The J gene is TRBJ1-2, the V gene TRBV12-2; the table's D call of TRBD1 was not tested on the DNA. TRBV12-2 is labeled a pseudogene. The length of the CDR3 is 17 residues. CDR3 sequence reads: CASRLVGQGLANYGYTF. The CDR3 DNA reads as TGTGCAAGTCGCTTAGTCGGGCAGGGGCTAGCTAACTATGGCTACACCTTC.

V gene TRBV10-1 combines with J gene TRBJ2-6; D gene uncertain. The CDR3 is made up of 16 amino acids. V shed 2 bases and J shed 1 base, with 9 bases lying between them. The V gene's germline CDR1 is WNHNN and CDR2 SYGVQD (reference sequence). DNA for the CDR3: TGCGCCAGCAGTGAGACAGTCCCTTCTGGGGCCAACGTCCTGACTTTC. Protein product: CASSETVPSGANVLTF.

This clone has just one count. This sequence joins TRBV19 and TRBJ2-2, with D possibly TRBD2 on 6 matching bases. This CDR3 comprises 17 residues. Trimming left V 1 base short and J 0 bases short, with 12 bases between. CDR1 is LNHDA, CDR2 SQIVND, per germline (reference sequence). CDR3 DNA: TGTGCCAGTAGTATAGTTGGTCGGACTACGAACACCGGGGAGCTGTTTTTT. It yields the protein CASSIVGRTTNTGELFF.

The count of this clone is one. The chain employs TRBV4-1 and TRBJ2-1, with 7 bases aligning to TRBD1. The CDR3 contains 16 residues. Losses at the gene ends were 0 bases for V and 5 bases for J; bases not matched to a gene: 7. Germline V gene lookup returns CDR1 MGHRA and CDR2 YSYEKL. The CDR3 reads CASSQEGEGADNEQFF. CDR3 DNA sequence: TGCGCCAGCAGCCAAGAGGGTGAGGGGGCAGACAATGAGCAGTTCTTC.

This chain joins TRBV19 and TRBJ1-1, with 9 bases aligning to TRBD1. CDR1 and CDR2 (germline): LNHDA, SQIVND (reference sequence). Losses at the gene ends were 9 bases for V and 10 bases for J; bases not matched to a gene: 15. This CDR3 spans 14 amino acids. As DNA, the CDR3 is TGTGCCAGCACAGGGGGCGCTTGGGTCCGAGGAGCTTTCTTT. This gives the protein CASTGGAWVRGAFF.

This chain joins TRBV10-3 and TRBJ2-7; 7 nucleotides line up with TRBD1. Germline V lookup: CDR1 ENHRY, CDR2 SYGVKD. This CDR3 spans 14 amino acids. The V and J ends lost 6 bases and 5 bases, in that order; junction bases with no gene match: 10. CDR3: CAIRETGVGHEQYF. Here the CDR3 DNA reads TGTGCCATCAGAGAAACAGGGGTCGGGCACGAGCAGTACTTC.

The rearrangement joins TRBV6-5 to TRBJ1-3, with D possibly being TRBD1 (6 bases). V was shortened by 0 bases and J by 1 base, with 7 bases between the two germline ends. The germline CDR1 and CDR2 sequences are MNHEY and SVGAGI. This CDR3 is 15 amino acids long. The CDR3 bases are TGTGCCAGCAGTTACTCTAGGGGGTCTGGAAACACCATATATTTT. Translation: CASSYSRGSGNTIYF.

This clone was counted once. The chain uses TRBV27 and TRBJ2-3; 7 bases map to TRBD1. Per germline, CDR1 MNHEY and CDR2 SMNVEV (reference sequence). V was pared by 9 bases and J by 2 bases, with 5 bases of the junction left unmatched. The length of the CDR3 is 13 residues. This CDR3 reads CASSTGITDTQYF. The CDR3 region has the DNA TGTGCCAGTTCGACAGGGATCACAGATACGCAGTATTTT.

In this sample, this clone turned up once. This chain links TRBV28 with TRBJ1-6; a weak D match, TRBD1 (6 bases). This CDR3 region has 15 residues. Germline assignment: CDR1 MDHEN and CDR2 SYDVKM. V was clipped by 4 bases and J by 6 bases, with 13 bases between them. The CDR3 coding sequence is TGTGCCAGCAGTTCCCCGGGACAAGTTAATTCACCCCTCCACTTT. This encodes CASSSPGQVNSPLHF.